A single sample is the source of the 26 T cell receptor beta chains below, sequenced in a study of cytomegalovirus exposure and HLA in healthy donors. PCR used 60 Vbeta primers and 13 Jbeta primers. The table came from immunoSEQ multiplex PCR; TCRdb's copy has only in-frame clones and leaves some out. The sample includes about 180,000 clones, around 80% of them seen just once. Sequencing was performed on PBMCs. All receptors derive from a man aged 18 to 29 in good health and CMV-seronegative.

This chain links TRBV7-2 with TRBJ1-3, with D unresolved. This CDR3 comprises 16 residues. Per the germline V gene, CDR1 is SGHTA and CDR2 is FQGNSA. Trimming pared 1 base from V and 0 bases from J, leaving 10 bases between. The CDR3 DNA sequence: TGTGCCAGCAGCTTAGAGCCGGGATTCTCTGGAAACACCATATATTTT. It specifies CASSLEPGFSGNTIYF.

The chain links TRBV25-1 to TRBJ2-5; 8 nucleotides line up with TRBD1. V shed 10 bases and J 2 bases; nucleotides not matched to a gene: 9. The CDR3 consists of 14 residues. Per the germline V gene, CDR1 is MGHDK and CDR2 is SYGVNS. CDR3 protein: CATQGDRFQETQYF. CDR3 DNA sequence: TGTGCCACCCAGGGGGACAGGTTTCAAGAGACCCAGTACTTC.

The chain recombines TRBV7-2 with TRBJ2-1; D uncertain. Trimming took 0 bases from V and 6 from J, leaving 3 bases between them. CDR1 is SGHTA and CDR2 is FQGNSA in the germline V gene. The CDR3 extends over 12 amino acids. The CDR3 sequence is CASSLASNEQFF. For the CDR3, the DNA is TGTGCCAGCAGCTTAGCGAGCAATGAGCAGTTCTTC.

J is TRBJ1-2 and V is TRBV9, with TRBD1 matching over 9 bases. After removal of 2 bases from V and 0 bases from J, the junction contained 5 bases not matched to a gene. This CDR3 is built from 16 residues. Germline values: CDR1 SGDLS, CDR2 YYNGEE. Written as DNA, the CDR3 is TGTGCCAGCAGCGTGGGGGGACAGGGAGCTAACTATGGCTACACCTTC. Translation: CASSVGGQGANYGYTF.

The rearrangement joins TRBV7-2 to TRBJ1-2, with 9 bases that match TRBD1. This CDR3 comprises 15 residues. Germline trimming cut 5 bases from V and 4 bases from J; bases unmatched to any gene: 8. The germline V gene encodes CDR1 SGHTA and CDR2 FQGNSA. The CDR3 DNA sequence: TGTGCCAGCAGCGAGGGGACAGGGAGGGTCTATGGCTACACCTTC. Translated: CASSEGTGRVYGYTF.

This chain links TRBV9 with TRBJ1-6; weak D call: TRBD1 (5 bases). V lost 1 base, J lost 7 bases, and 12 bases lay in between. Looked up from germline, CDR1 is SGDLS and CDR2 is YYNGEE. This CDR3 has 15 amino acids. The CDR3 sequence is CASSVQGGWNSPLHF. DNA of the CDR3: TGTGCCAGCAGCGTACAGGGAGGTTGGAATTCACCCCTCCACTTT.

This clone showed up just once. J is TRBJ1-2 and V is TRBV29-1; D is possibly TRBD1 (6 bases). This CDR3 is 13 amino acids long. Trimming removed 4 bases from V and 4 bases from J, with 13 bases in between. Germline V lookup: CDR1 SQVTM, CDR2 ANQGSEA. The CDR3 reads CSVVRGAGYGYTF. CDR3 DNA sequence: TGCAGCGTTGTTCGGGGGGCCGGCTATGGCTACACCTTC.

CDR3 sequence (DNA): TGCAGCGTTGACCCCAGCGGGAGGGGCACAGATACGCAGTATTTT. Amino acids: CSVDPSGRGTDTQYF. The chain carries TRBV29-1 and TRBJ2-3, with 10 bases fitting TRBD2. This CDR3 is 15 amino acids long. Looked up from germline, CDR1 is SQVTM and CDR2 is ANQGSEA. V was clipped by 3 bases and J by 1 base; unmatched bases: 4.

This clone was recorded once. Sequence at one end of the junction differs from germline and may be a read error. The gene calls are TRBV7-9 and TRBJ2-1, with TRBD2 identical over 7 bases. The CDR3 loop spans 13 amino acids. CDR1 SEHNR and CDR2 FQNEAQ come from the germline V gene (reference sequence). CDR3 nucleotides: TGTTCCAGCAGCCGACCTCAGCGGGATTCGCAGTTCTTC. Amino acid sequence: CSSSRPQRDSQFF.

The chain joins TRBV7-2 to TRBJ2-3, with a possible D match to TRBD1 (6 bases). Germline CDR1 is SGHTA and CDR2 is FQGNSA. The CDR3 has 15 residues. V lost 4 bases, J lost 1 base, and 12 bases lay in between. CDR3 amino acids: CASSWINRGTDTQYF. The CDR3 DNA is TGTGCCAGCAGCTGGATAAACAGGGGCACAGATACGCAGTATTTT. Full variable domain (rest looked up from reference TRBV7-2 and TRBJ2-3): GAGVSQSPSNKVTEKGKDVELRCDPISGHTALYWYRQSLGQGLEFLIYFQGNSAPDKSGLPSDRFSAERTGGSVSTLTIQRTQQEDSAVYLCASSWINRGTDTQYFGPGTRLTVL.

The V call is TRBV30, the J call TRBJ2-3, with 10 bases lining up with TRBD2. The V segment lost 1 base and the J segment 2 bases; nucleotides outside the gene matches: 3. The length of the CDR3 is 15 residues. Germline CDR1 is GTSNPN and CDR2 is SVGIG (reference sequence). CDR3 coding DNA: TGTGCCTGGAGTGGTAGCGGGGGGACCACAGATACGCAGTATTTT. Translation: CAWSGSGGTTDTQYF.

The chain employs TRBV6-5 and TRBJ2-2; D is possibly TRBD1 (5 bases). The CDR3 has 14 residues. The ends were cut back, 5 bases at V and 6 bases at J, with 13 bases in the middle. Looked up from germline, CDR1 is MNHEY and CDR2 is SVGAGI. CDR3 region: CASSTRQGPGELFF. The CDR3 DNA reads TGTGCCAGCAGTACACGTCAGGGCCCCGGGGAGCTGTTTTTT.

This chain links TRBV9 with TRBJ1-2, with 8 bases lining up with TRBD1. This CDR3 region has 16 residues. Unmatched junction bases numbered 8, after V lost 4 bases and J lost 0 bases. CDR1 SGDLS and CDR2 YYNGEE come from the germline V gene. CDR3 DNA sequence: TGTGCCAGCAGCCGGGTAACGGACAGGGCTAACTATGGCTACACCTTC. Residues: CASSRVTDRANYGYTF.

Only a few counts were recorded for this clone. This chain joins TRBV7-8 and TRBJ2-5, with TRBD2 identical over 10 bases. The DNA end lines up better with TRBJ2-7; the J call may be wrong. Per germline, CDR1 SGHVS and CDR2 FQNEAQ. The CDR3 is made up of 14 amino acids. The CDR3 loop is CASSLGLAGVEQYF. The CDR3 DNA sequence: TGTGCCAGCAGCTTGGGCCTAGCGGGGGTCGAGCAGTACTTC.

This chain joins TRBV13 and TRBJ2-7; no definite D call. The CDR3 covers 14 residues. CDR1 is PRHDT and CDR2 is FYEKMQ in the germline V gene (reference sequence). V lost 1 base to trimming and J lost 5 bases, with 12 bases between them. CDR3 loop: CASSLVREIHEQYF. In DNA, the CDR3 is TGTGCCAGCAGCTTAGTGAGAGAGATTCACGAGCAGTACTTC.

This clone was seen a handful of times. The chain combines TRBV7-8 with TRBJ1-1; 8 bases match TRBD1. CDR1 and CDR2 (germline): SGHVS, FQNEAQ. The trim removed 0 bases at V and 12 bases at J, leaving 9 bases unmatched. The CDR3 contains 14 residues. The DNA for the CDR3 is TGTGCCAGCAGCTTAGCTATTACAGGGGGAGTTTCTTTCTTT. This codes for CASSLAITGGVSFF. Using reference TRBV7-8 and TRBJ1-1 for the parts outside the CDR3, the full variable domain is GAGVSQSPRYKVAKRGQDVALRCDPISGHVSLFWYQQALGQGPEFLTYFQNEAQLDKSGLPSDRFFAERPEGSVSTLKIQRTQQEDSAVYLCASSLAITGGVSFFGQGTRLTVV.

This chain uses TRBV9 with TRBJ2-3; 7 positions agree with TRBD2. CDR3 length equals 13 residues. V dropped 4 bases and J dropped 6; count of bases not matched to a gene: 5. Germline V gene sequence: CDR1 SGDLS, CDR2 YYNGEE. Written as DNA, the CDR3 is TGTGCCAGCAGCCCGGGAGGAGCCGATACGCAGTATTTT. This encodes CASSPGGADTQYF.

V usage is TRBV19 and J usage is TRBJ2-5; 10 bases match TRBD2. The CDR3 covers 15 residues. Trimming removed 5 bases from V and 2 bases from J; junction bases left unmatched: 5. The germline gives CDR1 LNHDA, CDR2 SQIVND (reference sequence). The CDR3: CASSRRTSGQETQYF. The CDR3 DNA reads as TGTGCCAGTAGTCGAAGGACTAGCGGTCAAGAGACCCAGTACTTC.

V and J are TRBV29-1 and TRBJ1-2, with D perhaps matching TRBD1 (6 bases). The CDR3 is 14 residues long. V was trimmed by 4 bases and J by 0 bases, leaving 12 bases between them. Germline CDR1 SQVTM, CDR2 ANQGSEA. CDR3: CSVVRDTTNYGYTF. The CDR3 DNA reads TGCAGCGTTGTAAGGGACACCACTAACTATGGCTACACCTTC.

The chain uses TRBV12-2 and TRBJ2-7; the table's D call, TRBD1, has no DNA check behind it. TRBV12-2 is an annotated pseudogene. The CDR3 sequence is 15 residues long. The CDR3 region has the DNA TGTGCAAGTCGCTTAGACCGACAGGCCGACAGGGAGCAGTACTTC. Protein: CASRLDRQADREQYF.

The V and J genes are TRBV15 and TRBJ2-7; TRBD1 might be the D (6 bases). There are 16 residues in the CDR3. Per the germline V gene, CDR1 is LNHNV and CDR2 is YYDKDF (reference sequence). V was clipped by 5 bases and J by 4 bases, with 21 bases between them. The CDR3 reads CATSVPGQKGEYEQYF. The CDR3 bases are TGTGCCACCAGCGTACCGGGACAAAAGGGGGAGTACGAGCAGTACTTC.

This clone was observed a few times. The V gene is TRBV4-3, the J gene TRBJ1-1, with 10 bases identical to TRBD1. There are 15 residues in the CDR3. V was pared by 3 bases and J by 3 bases, with 4 bases of the junction left unmatched. Germline CDR1 is LGHNA and CDR2 is YSLEER. CDR3 nucleotide sequence: TGCGCCAGCAGCCAGGGGACAGGGGACTACACTGAAGCTTTCTTT. Residues: CASSQGTGDYTEAFF.

The chain links TRBV30 to TRBJ1-2; D possibly corresponds to TRBD1 (5 bases). The CDR3 is 16 amino acids. The germline V and J ends were trimmed by 0 bases and 5 bases, with 19 bases remaining between them. Germline loops: CDR1 GTSNPN, CDR2 SVGIG (reference sequence). The CDR3 reads CAWSVQVLRGTYGYTF. For the CDR3, the DNA is TGTGCCTGGAGTGTGCAAGTCCTTAGAGGGACTTATGGCTACACCTTC.

The rearrangement joins TRBV4-2 to TRBJ2-2, with TRBD1 matching over 12 bases. In germline, CDR1 is LGHNA, CDR2 YNFKEQ. There are 17 residues in the CDR3. V trimming: 1 base; J trimming: 7 bases; junction bases outside the gene matches: 7. The CDR3 region has the DNA TGTGCCAGCAGCCAAGGCGGGGGACAGGGGGCGGTCGGGGAGCTGTTTTTT. Its translation is CASSQGGGQGAVGELFF.

V usage is TRBV23-1 and J usage is TRBJ2-6; D is uncertain. TRBV23-1 carries the ORF label, with uncertain function. The CDR3 runs to 16 residues. Trimming pared 7 bases from V and 0 bases from J, leaving 13 bases between. The CDR3 DNA sequence: TGCGCCAGCAAGGCACGACGGGTCTCTGGGGCCAACGTCCTGACTTTC. It encodes CASKARRVSGANVLTF.

This clone appeared a few times. The V and J genes are TRBV18 and TRBJ1-2; D gene unclear. In germline, CDR1 is KGHSH, CDR2 LQKENI. The V end was cut by 2 bases, the J end by 8 bases, with 15 bases between. This CDR3 has 14 residues. DNA for the CDR3: TGTGCCAGCTCACCATACTTTGAGGAGGAGGGCTACACCTTC. Amino acids: CASSPYFEEEGYTF.